These T cell receptor beta chains were read from a single sample in a study of cytomegalovirus exposure and HLA in healthy donors. This table comes from immunoSEQ multiplex PCR, and its TCRdb copy is limited to in-frame clones, with some not included. The sample holds about 170,000 clones, 80% to 90% seen once. The sequenced sample was PBMCs. The receptors stem from a young woman in good health and CMV-seronegative. The CDR3 runs from the conserved cysteine through the conserved F or W. A D gene is named only where the DNA matches it firmly. Some rows mark clone size as missing; the rest say once, few, many or name a class of expanded clone.

cdr3_nt: TGTGCCAGTAGGGCCGGGACAGGGGTTTCGAACACTGAAGCTTTCTTT; cdr3_aa: CASRAGTGVSNTEAFF; v_call: TRBV19; d_call: TRBD1; clone_size: -; j_call: TRBJ1-1
cdr3_nt: TGTGCCAGCAGTTTGTCGGCGGGCCAAGAGACCCAGTACTTC; cdr3_aa: CASSLSAGQETQYF; v_call: TRBV28; d_call: -; clone_size: -; j_call: TRBJ2-5
cdr3_nt: TGCGCCAGCAGTGAGTCATCGGGCAGGGGGCCCGGGGCCAACGTCCTGACTTTC; cdr3_aa: CASSESSGRGPGANVLTF; v_call: TRBV10-1; d_call: TRBD1; clone_size: -; j_call: TRBJ2-6
cdr3_nt: TGTGCCAGCAGCCCGCCAGGAGGCGGGAGCTCCTACGAGCAGTACTTC; cdr3_aa: CASSPPGGGSSYEQYF; v_call: TRBV5-6; d_call: TRBD2; clone_size: -; j_call: TRBJ2-7
cdr3_nt: TGTGCCAGCTCACCGGGACACATTACAACTAATGAAAAACTGTTTTTT; cdr3_aa: CASSPGHITTNEKLFF; v_call: TRBV18; d_call: -; clone_size: -; j_call: TRBJ1-4
cdr3_nt: TGTGCCAGCAGTTCCGCGGGGTCGCCTAATGAAAAACTGTTTTTT; cdr3_aa: CASSSAGSPNEKLFF; v_call: TRBV27; d_call: -; clone_size: -; j_call: TRBJ1-4
cdr3_nt: TGTGCCAGCACCCCCACAGGTACCTACGAGCAGTACTTC; cdr3_aa: CASTPTGTYEQYF; v_call: TRBV6-5; d_call: -; clone_size: once; j_call: TRBJ2-7
cdr3_nt: TGTGCCAGCAGTTTAAGGACACTTTCGCAGACAGATACGCAGTATTTT; cdr3_aa: CASSLRTLSQTDTQYF; v_call: TRBV27; d_call: -; clone_size: -; j_call: TRBJ2-3
cdr3_nt: TGTGCCAGCAGCTTTGGGGCTAGCGGGAGCGATGAGCAGTTCTTC; cdr3_aa: CASSFGASGSDEQFF; v_call: TRBV7-9; d_call: TRBD2; clone_size: -; j_call: TRBJ2-1
cdr3_nt: TGCAGCGTTGCGGCGTCTCGGGGAAGGACTGAAGCTTTCTTT; cdr3_aa: CSVAASRGRTEAFF; v_call: TRBV29-1; d_call: -; clone_size: -; j_call: TRBJ1-1
cdr3_nt: TGCGCCAGCAGCCAAGAGCGACTAGCGGTCTCTTACAATGAGCAGTTCTTC; cdr3_aa: CASSQERLAVSYNEQFF; v_call: TRBV4-3; d_call: TRBD2; clone_size: -; j_call: TRBJ2-1
cdr3_nt: TGTGCCCGTGCACCGTTAGCGGGAGGGTTCGGCAATGAGCAGTTCTTC; cdr3_aa: CARAPLAGGFGNEQFF; v_call: TRBV30; d_call: TRBD2; clone_size: -; j_call: TRBJ2-1
cdr3_nt: TGTGCCAGTATTGAGGCGGGAGGGCCGACAGATACGCAGTATTTT; cdr3_aa: CASIEAGGPTDTQYF; v_call: TRBV19; d_call: TRBD2; clone_size: -; j_call: TRBJ2-3
cdr3_nt: TGCGCCAGCCGTGGGACAGCCTCCTACGAGCAGTACTTC; cdr3_aa: CASRGTASYEQYF; v_call: TRBV5-1; d_call: TRBD1; clone_size: -; j_call: TRBJ2-7
cdr3_nt: TGTGCCAGCAGTTCCCCGGGGAGTGAAGCTTTCTTT; cdr3_aa: CASSSPGSEAFF; v_call: TRBV6-5; d_call: -; clone_size: -; j_call: TRBJ1-1
cdr3_nt: TGTGCCAGCAGCTCTACGGGAGCTAGCACAGATACGCAGTATTTT; cdr3_aa: CASSSTGASTDTQYF; v_call: TRBV28; d_call: -; clone_size: -; j_call: TRBJ2-3
cdr3_nt: TGCGCCAGCAGCCAAACACTAGCGGCCCTTTACGAGCAGTACTTC; cdr3_aa: CASSQTLAALYEQYF; v_call: TRBV4-1; d_call: TRBD2; clone_size: -; j_call: TRBJ2-7
cdr3_nt: TGTGCCAGCAGCTTTGCGGAGGGTCATAAAAAAAACACCATATATTTT; cdr3_aa: CASSFAEGHKKNTIYF; v_call: TRBV11-2; d_call: -; clone_size: -; j_call: TRBJ1-3
cdr3_nt: TGTGCCAGCAGTTTATACCTTTCGGGAGGGGGGGAGGGCGAGCAGTACTTC; cdr3_aa: CASSLYLSGGGEGEQYF; v_call: TRBV28; d_call: TRBD2; clone_size: -; j_call: TRBJ2-7
cdr3_nt: TGTGCCAGCACCCGGGACAATTACGAGCAGTACTTC; cdr3_aa: CASTRDNYEQYF; v_call: TRBV2; d_call: -; clone_size: -; j_call: TRBJ2-7
cdr3_nt: TGTGCCAGCAGCTTGGCCGTGGGCTACAGGGGGCGATTCGGGACCCAGTACTTC; cdr3_aa: CASSLAVGYRGRFGTQYF; v_call: TRBV5-8; d_call: TRBD1; clone_size: -; j_call: TRBJ2-5
cdr3_nt: TGTGCCAGCAGTTTCGACAGGGGCCCAGAACAAGAGACCCAGTACTTC; cdr3_aa: CASSFDRGPEQETQYF; v_call: TRBV28; d_call: TRBD1; clone_size: -; j_call: TRBJ2-5
cdr3_nt: TGTGCTAGTGGTTGGGCAGGGTCCTACGAGCAGTACTTC; cdr3_aa: CASGWAGSYEQYF; v_call: TRBV12-5; d_call: -; clone_size: -; j_call: TRBJ2-7
cdr3_nt: TGCGCCAGCAGCTTAGGGGTTGGCGGGAGCCGGGAGACCCAGTACTTC; cdr3_aa: CASSLGVGGSRETQYF; v_call: TRBV5-1; d_call: TRBD2; clone_size: few; j_call: TRBJ2-5
cdr3_nt: TGTGCCAGCAGCTTGGCCTTAGCGGGATTAACCTACAATGAGCAGTTCTTC; cdr3_aa: CASSLALAGLTYNEQFF; v_call: TRBV5-6; d_call: TRBD2; clone_size: -; j_call: TRBJ2-1
cdr3_nt: TGTGCTAGTGGTTTGGGGGGGAGGGGGGGGAAACTGTTTTTT; cdr3_aa: CASGLGGRGGKLFF; v_call: TRBV12-5; d_call: -; clone_size: -; j_call: TRBJ1-4
cdr3_nt: TGTGCCAGCTCACCGGGAGGGTCTCGAGAGACCCAGTACTTC; cdr3_aa: CASSPGGSRETQYF; v_call: TRBV18; d_call: TRBD2; clone_size: -; j_call: TRBJ2-5
cdr3_nt: TGTGCCAGCAGGGAACCCGGGACTGAAAAAGTTTACGAGCAGTACTTC; cdr3_aa: CASREPGTEKVYEQYF; v_call: TRBV28; d_call: -; clone_size: -; j_call: TRBJ2-7
cdr3_nt: TGTGCCAGCGAGAGAGGCGGTCAGCCCCAGCATTTT; cdr3_aa: CASERGGQPQHF; v_call: TRBV28; d_call: -; clone_size: once; j_call: TRBJ1-5
cdr3_nt: TGTGCCAGCAGCCCAAAACTAGCGGGGATCTACAATGAGCAGTTCTTC; cdr3_aa: CASSPKLAGIYNEQFF; v_call: TRBV11-2; d_call: TRBD2; clone_size: -; j_call: TRBJ2-1
cdr3_nt: TGCGCCAGCAGCTTGGGCATTCGCCGGGACAGTCAAGAGACCCAGTACTTC; cdr3_aa: CASSLGIRRDSQETQYF; v_call: TRBV5-1; d_call: TRBD1; clone_size: -; j_call: TRBJ2-5
cdr3_nt: TGTGCCAGTAGTCTCGGGGTAACTGGCTACACCTTC; cdr3_aa: CASSLGVTGYTF; v_call: TRBV19; d_call: -; clone_size: -; j_call: TRBJ1-2
cdr3_nt: TGTGCCTGGGGCCTGCACAAAGAGACCCAGTACTTC; cdr3_aa: CAWGLHKETQYF; v_call: TRBV30; d_call: -; clone_size: -; j_call: TRBJ2-5
cdr3_nt: TGTGCCAGCAGCCTTAGGACAGGGGTCGGGCAGCCCCAGCATTTT; cdr3_aa: CASSLRTGVGQPQHF; v_call: TRBV27; d_call: TRBD1; clone_size: -; j_call: TRBJ1-5
cdr3_nt: TGTGCCAGCAGCCAAACGACTACCTATGGCTACACCTTC; cdr3_aa: CASSQTTTYGYTF; v_call: TRBV7-9; d_call: -; clone_size: -; j_call: TRBJ1-2
cdr3_nt: TGTGCCAGCAGTGCGACTAGCGGGAGCGCAGAGACCCAGTACTTC; cdr3_aa: CASSATSGSAETQYF; v_call: TRBV2; d_call: TRBD2; clone_size: few; j_call: TRBJ2-5
cdr3_nt: TGTGCCAGCAGCCTTACTAGCGGCTCCTACAATGAGCAGTTCTTC; cdr3_aa: CASSLTSGSYNEQFF; v_call: TRBV6-4; d_call: TRBD2; clone_size: -; j_call: TRBJ2-1
cdr3_nt: TGTGCCAGCAGTCCCCAGGGACAGGGACGGTACGAGCAGTACTTC; cdr3_aa: CASSPQGQGRYEQYF; v_call: TRBV28; d_call: TRBD1; clone_size: -; j_call: TRBJ2-7
cdr3_nt: TGTGCCAGCAGCCTCCTTTTGGGACAGAACGCCGTAGGCTACACCTTC; cdr3_aa: CASSLLLGQNAVGYTF; v_call: TRBV7-2; d_call: TRBD1; clone_size: -; j_call: TRBJ1-2
cdr3_nt: TGCGCCAGCAGCCAAGAGGGGGGAGGCGGGAGCTCCTACAATGAGCAGTTCTTC; cdr3_aa: CASSQEGGGGSSYNEQFF; v_call: TRBV4-1; d_call: TRBD2; clone_size: once; j_call: TRBJ2-1
cdr3_nt: TGTGCCAGTAGTATCGATGGGACACCTACCTACGAGCAGTACTTC; cdr3_aa: CASSIDGTPTYEQYF; v_call: TRBV19; d_call: -; clone_size: -; j_call: TRBJ2-7
cdr3_nt: TGCGCCAGCAGTCCTGGGGACAGTTCTAACTATGGCTACACCTTC; cdr3_aa: CASSPGDSSNYGYTF; v_call: TRBV5-1; d_call: TRBD1; clone_size: -; j_call: TRBJ1-2
cdr3_nt: TGTGCCAGCAGCCAAACTAGCGGAGATACGCAGTATTTT; cdr3_aa: CASSQTSGDTQYF; v_call: TRBV7-9; d_call: TRBD2; clone_size: -; j_call: TRBJ2-3
cdr3_nt: TGTGCCAGCAGCTTCGCCGACAGGGATGACGGGGAGCTGTTTTTT; cdr3_aa: CASSFADRDDGELFF; v_call: TRBV7-9; d_call: TRBD1; clone_size: -; j_call: TRBJ2-2
cdr3_nt: TGTGCCATCAGTGAGTCACCGGGACAGGGACGTCTTGGGGGAACAGATACGCAGTATTTT; cdr3_aa: CAISESPGQGRLGGTDTQYF; v_call: TRBV10-3; d_call: TRBD1; clone_size: -; j_call: TRBJ2-3
cdr3_nt: TGTGCCAGCAGTTTTACAGGAGACTCCAAAGAGCAGTACTTC; cdr3_aa: CASSFTGDSKEQYF; v_call: TRBV6-4; d_call: -; clone_size: -; j_call: TRBJ2-7
cdr3_nt: TGTGCCAGCAGCTTAGCAACAGGGGCCCGCCACGAGCAGTACTTC; cdr3_aa: CASSLATGARHEQYF; v_call: TRBV7-9; d_call: TRBD1; clone_size: few; j_call: TRBJ2-7
cdr3_nt: TGTGCCAGCAGCTCCCAAGCACCTGATACGCAGTATTTT; cdr3_aa: CASSSQAPDTQYF; v_call: TRBV7-3; d_call: -; clone_size: -; j_call: TRBJ2-3
cdr3_nt: TGTGCCAGCAGTTGGGACACGTATGGCTACACCTTC; cdr3_aa: CASSWDTYGYTF; v_call: TRBV2; d_call: -; clone_size: once; j_call: TRBJ1-2
cdr3_nt: TGTGCCAGCAGGTCCGGGACAGGGGGTTTCAATCAGCCCCAGCATTTT; cdr3_aa: CASRSGTGGFNQPQHF; v_call: TRBV28; d_call: TRBD1; clone_size: -; j_call: TRBJ1-5
cdr3_nt: TGCAGCGTTGACCTAGCGGGCCGTACAGATACGCAGTATTTT; cdr3_aa: CSVDLAGRTDTQYF; v_call: TRBV29-1; d_call: TRBD2; clone_size: -; j_call: TRBJ2-3
cdr3_nt: TGTGCCAGCGGGGATAGCGGGAGATTAAACACCGGGGAGCTGTTTTTT; cdr3_aa: CASGDSGRLNTGELFF; v_call: TRBV2; d_call: TRBD2; clone_size: few; j_call: TRBJ2-2
cdr3_nt: TGTGCCAGCAGCCCAAAACCGTGGACAGGGGATCCAGATACGCAGTATTTT; cdr3_aa: CASSPKPWTGDPDTQYF; v_call: TRBV11-2; d_call: TRBD1; clone_size: few; j_call: TRBJ2-3